Shown below are 23 T cell receptor beta chains from a single sample sequenced in a study of blood T cell repertoires in COVID-19. The data were produced by immunoSEQ multiplex PCR, yet TCRdb's version contains in-frame clones alone and is incomplete. The sample has 250,000 to 300,000 clones; around 78% are singletons. Specimen: peripheral blood. Receptor source: a man in his fifties or sixties who had recovered from COVID-19.

The CDR3 sequence is CASSYGRRGPNTEAFF. For the CDR3, the DNA is TGTGCCAGCTCGTACGGACGTAGGGGTCCGAACACTGAAGCTTTCTTT. The chain joins TRBV2 to TRBJ1-1; perhaps TRBD1 as D (5 bases). This CDR3 has 16 residues. CDR1 and CDR2 (germline): SNHLY, FYNNEI. The V and J ends lost 8 bases and 1 base respectively, with 20 bases between them. Looking up the rest from reference TRBV2 and TRBJ1-1 gives the full variable domain: EPEVTQTPSHQVTQMGQEVILRCVPISNHLYFYWYRQILGQKVEFLVSFYNNEISEKSEIFDDQFSVERPDGSNFTLKIRSTKLEDSAMYFCASSYGRRGPNTEAFFGQGTRLTVV.

This chain joins TRBV4-1 and TRBJ2-7; D call uncertain. The V gene's germline CDR1 is MGHRA and CDR2 YSYEKL. This CDR3 region has 13 residues. Deletions cut 0 bases from V and 7 bases from J, with 10 bases between. The CDR3 region is CASSQDQWAEQYF. The DNA of the CDR3 is TGCGCCAGCAGCCAAGATCAGTGGGCTGAGCAGTACTTC.

The chain has TRBV9 and TRBJ2-1, with 8 positions matching TRBD2. The germline V gene has CDR1 SGDLS and CDR2 YYNGEE. Unmatched junction bases numbered 1, after V lost 0 bases and J lost 5 bases. The CDR3 has 14 residues. The CDR3 DNA sequence: TGTGCCAGCAGCGTAGCGGGGGGGAACAATGAGCAGTTCTTC. Its protein is CASSVAGGNNEQFF.

This clone was observed a single time. The rearrangement joins TRBV5-4 to TRBJ2-3; 7 positions match TRBD1. Germline V lookup: CDR1 SGHNT, CDR2 YYREEE (reference sequence). With V trimmed by 6 bases and J by 2 bases, 9 bases remained unmatched. The CDR3 is 15 amino acids. This CDR3 reads CASNPGTANTDTQYF. The CDR3 DNA follows: TGTGCCAGCAACCCCGGGACAGCTAACACAGATACGCAGTATTTT.

In its sample, this clone was seen a few times. V gene TRBV11-3 combines with J gene TRBJ2-1, with 9 nucleotides matching TRBD2. The CDR3 spans 14 residues. The ends lost 5 bases at V and 6 bases at J; junction bases unmatched: 5. From germline, CDR1 is SGHNT and CDR2 YENEEA. This chain's CDR3 is CASSAGGTTNEQFF. The CDR3 nucleotides are TGTGCCAGCAGCGCGGGGGGGACCACCAATGAGCAGTTCTTC.

The V call is TRBV5-1, the J call TRBJ2-2, with 11 bases that match TRBD2. Unmatched junction bases numbered 4, after V lost 6 bases and J lost 3 bases. Germline V CDR1 and CDR2: SGHRS, YFSETQ. The CDR3 is made up of 15 amino acids. The CDR3 protein is CASKGLAEYTGELFF. In DNA form, the CDR3 reads TGCGCCAGCAAGGGACTAGCGGAATACACCGGGGAGCTGTTTTTT.

The DNA for the CDR3 is TGTGCCAGTAGTACTCAGGGGGCAGCGATGGGTACGCAGTATTTT. Protein product: CASSTQGAAMGTQYF. The gene calls are TRBV19 and TRBJ2-3, with 8 bases that match TRBD1. The germline CDR1 and CDR2 sequences are LNHDA and SQIVND (reference sequence). The CDR3 extends over 15 amino acids. Germline trimming cut 4 bases from V and 8 bases from J; bases unmatched to any gene: 11.

The gene calls are TRBV14 and TRBJ1-2; tentative D call: TRBD1 (6 bases). CDR3 length: 14 amino acids. V was clipped by 3 bases and J by 4 bases, with 12 bases between them. CDR1 and CDR2 from the germline V gene are SGHDN and FVKESK. CDR3 amino acids: CASSHGQRTYGYTF. The CDR3 nucleotides are TGTGCCAGCAGCCACGGACAGCGCACCTATGGCTACACCTTC.

This chain links TRBV6-5 with TRBJ2-1; tentative D call: TRBD1 (6 bases). This CDR3 contains 15 residues. Germline V gene data show CDR1 as MNHEY and CDR2 as SVGAGI. Between the trimmed V and J ends, which lost 2 bases and 6 bases, there was a span of 14 bases. The CDR3 sequence: CASSYDRNMGNEQFF. Here the CDR3 DNA reads TGTGCCAGCAGTTACGACAGGAATATGGGCAATGAGCAGTTCTTC.

The chain carries TRBV4-1 and TRBJ2-3, with 8 positions matching TRBD2. The ends lost 3 bases at V and 2 bases at J; junction bases unmatched: 16. The CDR3 has 19 amino acids. CDR1 MGHRA and CDR2 YSYEKL come from the germline V gene. CDR3 DNA: TGCGCCAGCAGCCAGGGAACCCTCTTTAGCGGGGCCTTCACAGATACGCAGTATTTT. Encoded protein: CASSQGTLFSGAFTDTQYF.

In its sample, this clone was seen a few times. J is TRBJ2-3 and V is TRBV6-5; D remains ambiguous. The CDR3 extends over 13 amino acids. The V gene lost 7 bases and the J gene lost 1 base, with 9 bases spanning the gap. CDR1 is MNHEY and CDR2 is SVGAGI in the germline V gene. The chain's CDR3 is CASNLEGTDTQYF. As DNA, the CDR3 is TGTGCCAGCAACTTAGAGGGCACAGATACGCAGTATTTT.

This chain connects TRBV2 to TRBJ2-4; 10 bases are shared with TRBD1. This CDR3 has 16 residues. Germline V CDR1 and CDR2: SNHLY, FYNNEI. V was clipped by 6 bases and J by 2 bases; unmatched bases: 7. The CDR3 DNA reads as TGTGCCAGCAGCCCTAGGACAGGGGGAACCAAAAACATTCAGTACTTC. It yields the protein CASSPRTGGTKNIQYF.

This chain connects TRBV6-6 to TRBJ2-7; perhaps TRBD1 as D (5 bases). The V and J ends lost 6 bases and 2 bases respectively, with 14 bases between them. This CDR3 contains 14 residues. Germline V gene sequence: CDR1 MNHNY, CDR2 SVGAGI (reference sequence). CDR3 sequence (DNA): TGTGCCAGCAGCCCGAGACAGTCGACCTACGAGCAGTACTTC. Translating it yields CASSPRQSTYEQYF.

This clone was seen once. V gene TRBV27 combines with J gene TRBJ2-7; D perhaps matches TRBD1 (6 bases). V lost 4 bases, J lost 2 bases, and 12 bases lay in between. There are 14 residues in the CDR3. CDR1 MNHEY and CDR2 SMNVEV come from the germline V gene (reference sequence). The CDR3 protein is CASSWGQETYEQYF. The CDR3 coding sequence is TGTGCCAGCAGTTGGGGGCAGGAGACCTACGAGCAGTACTTC.

The chain has TRBV6-2 or TRBV6-3 and TRBJ2-7, with 8 bases aligning to TRBD1. The J segment lost 3 bases and the V segment lost 5 bases, leaving 6 bases of the junction unmatched. Germline values: CDR1 MNHEY, CDR2 SVGEGT. This CDR3 spans 14 amino acids. The CDR3 bases are TGTGCCAGCAGTCCCTCCGGGACAGGCTACGAGCAGTACTTC. Amino acids: CASSPSGTGYEQYF.

The chain has TRBV6-1 and TRBJ2-7, with D possibly matching TRBD1 (6 bases). Germline values: CDR1 MNHNS, CDR2 SASEGT. The CDR3 totals 14 residues. V shed 1 base and J shed 2 bases, with 9 bases lying between them. CDR3 loop: CASSEGGPTYEQYF. CDR3 DNA sequence: TGTGCCAGCAGTGAAGGGGGGCCGACCTACGAGCAGTACTTC.

The V gene is TRBV6-4, the J gene TRBJ1-2, with 8 bases lining up with TRBD1. The CDR3 consists of 15 residues. CDR1 is MRHNA, CDR2 SNTAGT, per germline. J lost 8 bases, V lost 3 bases, and 11 bases had no gene match. The CDR3 loop reads CASSENGRGRSGYTF. CDR3 bases: TGTGCCAGCAGTGAAAATGGCAGGGGGCGATCCGGCTACACCTTC.

This clone has more than one count but fewer than ten. Other nucleotide sequences from this sample produce the same CDR3. The J gene is TRBJ1-6, the V gene TRBV25-1, with 7 bases lining up with TRBD1. The CDR3 loop spans 14 amino acids. Germline loops: CDR1 MGHDK, CDR2 SYGVNS. V was clipped by 4 bases and J by 4 bases; unmatched bases: 1. CDR3 protein: CASSGTGYNSPLHF. The CDR3 nucleotides are TGTGCCAGCAGTGGGACAGGTTATAATTCACCCCTCCACTTT.

This chain connects TRBV3-1 (or the pseudogene TRBV3-2) to TRBJ1-6; 11 positions agree with TRBD1. CDR1 is LGHDT, CDR2 YNNKEL, per germline (reference sequence). J was trimmed by 9 bases and V by 9 bases; bases with no gene match: 7. CDR3 size: 14 residues. The chain's CDR3 is CASSRDRGFSPLHF. CDR3 DNA sequence: TGTGCCAGTTCGAGGGACAGGGGGTTTTCACCCCTCCACTTT.

The rearrangement uses TRBV7-8 and TRBJ2-7; D perhaps matches TRBD1 (6 bases). CDR3 length: 15 residues. Trimming pared 5 bases from V and 2 bases from J, leaving 16 bases between. Germline V CDR1 and CDR2: SGHVS, FQNEAQ. The CDR3 loop reads CASSRSKGDAYEQYF. Written as DNA, the CDR3 is TGTGCCAGCAGCCGCTCTAAGGGGGATGCCTACGAGCAGTACTTC.

The rearrangement links TRBV6-5 to TRBJ1-1; 7 bases line up with TRBD1. This CDR3 region has 14 residues. The V gene end was trimmed by 6 bases and the J gene end by 5 bases; junction bases not matched to a gene: 9. Per the germline V gene, CDR1 is MNHEY and CDR2 is SVGAGI. The CDR3 DNA follows: TGTGCCAGCAGCATAGCGAGGGGGCGTACTGAAGCTTTCTTT. This gives the protein CASSIARGRTEAFF.

This chain connects TRBV7-2 to TRBJ2-1; 11 positions match TRBD2. The CDR3 runs to 17 residues. V shed 5 bases, J shed 0 bases, and the junction held 6 bases outside the gene matches. Germline V gene data show CDR1 as SGHTA and CDR2 as FQGNSA. In DNA form, the CDR3 reads TGTGCCAGCAGCCCCCGACTAGCGGGGAGCTCCTACAATGAGCAGTTCTTC. Translating it yields CASSPRLAGSSYNEQFF. Full variable domain (rest looked up from reference TRBV7-2 and TRBJ2-1): GAGVSQSPSNKVTEKGKDVELRCDPISGHTALYWYRQSLGQGLEFLIYFQGNSAPDKSGLPSDRFSAERTGGSVSTLTIQRTQQEDSAVYLCASSPRLAGSSYNEQFFGPGTRLTVL.

This clone showed up many times. The chain recombines TRBV7-9 with TRBJ1-2; TRBD1 agrees at 11 bases. Germline CDR1 is SEHNR and CDR2 is FQNEAQ (reference sequence). The CDR3 is made up of 16 amino acids. Trimming cost V 4 bases and J 4 bases; bases outside gene matches: 8. The CDR3 DNA follows: TGTGCCAGCAGCTCGTCGGACAGGGGGCTAGTCTATGGCTACACCTTC. This codes for CASSSSDRGLVYGYTF.